Listed here are 19 T cell receptor beta chains from one sample, sequenced in a study of T-cell reconstitution after alpha-beta-depleted transplantation in children. A TCRbeta library incorporating unique molecular identifiers was prepared. TCRdb re-called the PCR reads with MiXCR, one entry per CDR3 protein. Here the sample spans 420,000 or so distinct CDR3 sequences, 11% being singletons. The material was PBMCs from the stem cell graft donor, obtained from the stem cell graft. These receptors were taken from a human donor who donated a stem cell graft to a child with acute myeloid leukemia.

V gene TRBV5-5 combines with J gene TRBJ1-5; no clear D gene. Germline V gene sequence: CDR1 SGHKS, CDR2 YYEKEE (reference sequence). The CDR3 totals 15 residues. Trimming shortened V by 0 bases and J by 7 bases, and 14 bases separated the two germline ends. CDR3 sequence reads: CASSLDLAVRQPQHF. CDR3 in DNA: TGTGCCAGCAGCTTGGATTTGGCTGTCCGGCAGCCCCAGCATTTT.

This clonotype was detected ten times or more. The chain employs TRBV20-1 and TRBJ1-2; D is unresolved. The V end was cut by 5 bases, the J end by 0 bases, with 4 bases between. This CDR3 is built from 11 residues. The germline V gene encodes CDR1 DFQATT and CDR2 SNEGSKA (reference sequence). The CDR3 here is CSAPANYGYTF. The CDR3 nucleotides read TGCAGTGCTCCAGCTAACTATGGCTACACCTTC.

This clonotype was found many times. V gene TRBV27 combines with J gene TRBJ2-2; the D is unclear. The germline CDR1 and CDR2 sequences are MNHEY and SMNVEV (reference sequence). Between the trimmed V and J ends, which lost 6 bases and 6 bases, there was a span of 8 bases. The CDR3 sequence is 12 residues long. Written as DNA, the CDR3 is TGTGCCAGCAGCTTTGGGGCCGGGGAGCTGTTTTTT. Translated: CASSFGAGELFF.

The chain recombines TRBV20-1 with TRBJ2-7; D call uncertain. Trimming shortened V by 0 bases and J by 3 bases, and 9 bases separated the two germline ends. Germline values: CDR1 DFQATT, CDR2 SNEGSKA (reference sequence). This CDR3 comprises 13 residues. Written as DNA, the CDR3 is TGCAGTGCTAGAGAGTCAGTAGGCTACGAGCAGTACTTC. This sequence encodes CSARESVGYEQYF.

The chain has TRBV5-1 and TRBJ1-1; TRBD1 agrees at 10 bases. Per the germline V gene, CDR1 is SGHRS and CDR2 is YFSETQ. V shed 3 bases, J shed 6 bases, and the junction held 11 bases outside the gene matches. The CDR3 consists of 16 residues. The CDR3 DNA follows: TGCGCCAGCAGCTCGACAGGGGGCGTAAGTAGGGCTGAAGCTTTCTTT. Protein sequence: CASSSTGGVSRAEAFF.

This clonotype showed up just a few times. The chain couples TRBV6-1 to TRBJ1-1; no firm D call. The CDR3 extends over 11 amino acids. The germline V gene encodes CDR1 MNHNS and CDR2 SASEGT. Trimming removed 5 bases from V and 11 bases from J, with 12 bases in between. The chain's CDR3 is CASSQTLGAFF. The CDR3, as DNA: TGTGCCAGCAGTCAGACCTTGGGGGCTTTCTTT.

CDR3 sequence (DNA): TGTGCCAGCAGTCCCCCTTGGCGGGACCCCTACAATGAGCAGTTCTTC. It is translated as CASSPPWRDPYNEQFF. The J gene is TRBJ2-1, the V gene TRBV6-1; TRBD2 might be the D (6 bases). Per germline, CDR1 MNHNS and CDR2 SASEGT. The CDR3 runs to 16 residues. V was cut by 5 bases and J by 2 bases, with 16 bases left in between.

The sample holds a few counts of this clonotype. The chain is built from TRBV13 and TRBJ2-3, with no clear D. Between the trimmed V and J ends, which lost 7 bases and 2 bases, there was a span of 16 bases. Germline lookup yields CDR1 PRHDT and CDR2 FYEKMQ (reference sequence). The CDR3 extends over 15 amino acids. The CDR3: CASTHKGGPTDTQYF. The CDR3 DNA is TGTGCCAGCACCCACAAGGGCGGACCCACAGATACGCAGTATTTT.

At least ten counts were recorded for this clonotype. The CDR3, as DNA: TGTGCCACCAGCGGACTTAGCGGGGCCTACAATGAGCAGTTCTTC. It translates to CATSGLSGAYNEQFF. This sequence joins TRBV15 and TRBJ2-1; TRBD2 matches 8 bases. The CDR3 spans 15 residues. Germline trimming cut 5 bases from V and 2 bases from J; bases unmatched to any gene: 5. Germline V gene data show CDR1 as LNHNV and CDR2 as YYDKDF (reference sequence).

The chain uses TRBV4-1 and TRBJ1-1; no reliable D call. There are 13 residues in the CDR3. Trimming pared 2 bases from V and 1 base from J, leaving 5 bases between. Germline-derived CDR1 and CDR2 are MGHRA and YSYEKL. CDR3 amino acids: CASSQRQNTEAFF. CDR3 coding DNA: TGCGCCAGCAGCCAACGTCAGAACACTGAAGCTTTCTTT.

This clonotype was picked up a small number of times. This chain uses TRBV12-3 or TRBV12-4 with TRBJ2-1, with 8 bases lining up with TRBD2. This CDR3 is built from 13 residues. After removal of 7 bases from V and 6 bases from J, the junction contained 5 bases not matched to a gene. The CDR3 loop is CASTKTSGNEQFF. CDR3 nucleotide sequence: TGTGCCAGCACCAAAACTAGCGGCAATGAGCAGTTCTTC.

The CDR3 DNA follows: TGTGCCAGCAGCGACTATGGCGACTCCTACAATGAGCAGTTCTTC. Protein product: CASSDYGDSYNEQFF. This chain uses TRBV9 with TRBJ2-1; no clear D. V gave up 3 bases and J gave up 0 bases, with 10 bases separating them. The CDR3 totals 15 residues. Germline V CDR1 and CDR2: SGDLS, YYNGEE.

The chain recombines TRBV6-2 or TRBV6-3 with TRBJ2-5; D may be TRBD1 (5 bases). The V gene's germline CDR1 is MNHEY and CDR2 SVGEGT. There are 15 residues in the CDR3. Trimming stripped 5 bases from V and 4 bases from J, with 17 bases between. The CDR3 loop is CASSVDSGMRETQYF. The CDR3 nucleotides are TGTGCCAGCAGTGTTGACTCAGGGATGCGAGAGACCCAGTACTTC.

For the CDR3, the DNA is TGCGCCAGCAGCTTGCTGACCGCCCCTGGTGGCTACACCTTC. The encoded protein is CASSLLTAPGGYTF. The chain employs TRBV5-1 and TRBJ1-2; no clear D. Trimming left V 1 base short and J 7 bases short, with 14 bases between. The CDR3 spans 14 residues. Germline V gene data show CDR1 as SGHRS and CDR2 as YFSETQ.

This clonotype was detected only a few times. V is TRBV12-3 or TRBV12-4 and J is TRBJ1-3; the match to TRBD1 covers 7 bases. J was trimmed by 5 bases and V by 8 bases; bases with no gene match: 15. CDR3 size: 16 residues. CDR3 DNA: TGTGCCAGCGGCGAGACAGGGATTGGGTCTAGAAACACCATATATTTT. It translates to CASGETGIGSRNTIYF.

This clonotype was detected only a few times. This chain uses TRBV20-1 with TRBJ2-5; the D gene is possibly TRBD1 (6 bases). The CDR3 contains 13 residues. The V gene's germline CDR1 is DFQATT and CDR2 SNEGSKA (reference sequence). V was shortened by 4 bases and J by 3 bases, with 12 bases between the two germline ends. CDR3 residues: CSATGDTEETQYF. DNA for the CDR3: TGCAGTGCTACAGGGGACACAGAAGAGACCCAGTACTTC.

The chain couples TRBV27 to TRBJ1-5; D remains ambiguous. Germline lookup yields CDR1 MNHEY and CDR2 SMNVEV (reference sequence). This CDR3 spans 16 amino acids. Trimming removed 1 base from V and 2 bases from J, with 12 bases in between. CDR3 coding DNA: TGTGCCAGCAGTTTATACTGGGTTGGGGGCAATCAGCCCCAGCATTTT. Its protein product is CASSLYWVGGNQPQHF.

The J gene is TRBJ2-2, the V gene TRBV29-1; perhaps TRBD1 as D (6 bases). In germline, CDR1 is SQVTM, CDR2 ANQGSEA. This CDR3 spans 12 amino acids. V was shortened by 4 bases and J by 6 bases, with 9 bases between the two germline ends. The CDR3 nucleotides are TGCAGCGTTGCCCAGGGGTCCGGGGAGCTGTTTTTT. Amino acids: CSVAQGSGELFF.

This clonotype was observed a few times. J is TRBJ2-3 and V is TRBV6-2 or TRBV6-3; 7 bases are shared with TRBD1. CDR3 length: 15 amino acids. The V and J ends lost 6 bases and 1 base, in that order; junction bases with no gene match: 7. Germline assignment: CDR1 MNHEY and CDR2 SVGEGT. The CDR3 spells CASSETGDGTDTQYF. DNA of the CDR3: TGTGCCAGCAGCGAAACAGGGGACGGCACAGATACGCAGTATTTT.